The rows below give T cell receptor beta chains drawn from one sample of a study of CD8+CD57+ T cells in acquired aplastic anemia. TCRdb reprocessed the reads via MiXCR and lists one record per CDR3 protein. The repertoire holds hundreds of thousands of distinct CDR3 sequences, with roughly 68% as singletons. The sequencing sample was made of sorted CD4+, CD8+, or CD8+CD57+ T cells (not recorded which) from PBMCs. Receptors were obtained from a human donor in good health, serving as a control. CDR3s include the opening cysteine and the closing phenylalanine or tryptophan. Each record gives: V gene, CDR3 protein.

>TRBV12-3/TRBV12-4
CASRPPHGDGTDTQYF
>TRBV4-3
CSIRRRNEKLFF
>TRBV24-1
CATKWGTEAFF
>TRBV2
CASTDPRGELFF
>TRBV6-6
CASKPVNRGDANTEAFF
>TRBV7-8
CATSRERGGNPIYF
>TRBV19
CASSTTGSADTQYF
>TRBV20-1
CSAGTGNQPQHF
>TRBV14
CASSQDIAYGYTF
>TRBV10-3
CAISEVTGDYGYTF
>TRBV10-1
CASSEGTSEAFF
>TRBV6-2/TRBV6-3
CASSADRERRPLHF
>TRBV5-5
CASSPPVSNQPQHF
>TRBV7-9
CASSLGQGAGTHTF
>TRBV20-1
CSARASGAETQYF
>TRBV7-2
CATSQDPNTGELFF
>TRBV2
CASMATVARAHYGYTF
>TRBV7-2
CASSLYSTGGNRNTIYF
>TRBV2
CASSVDGHHYEHYF
>TRBV9
CASGGGAHHSTDTQYF
>TRBV7-3
CASSPGAAGGPETQYF
>TRBV6-2/TRBV6-3
CASGAGTGVKLFF
>TRBV20-1
CSARTGRGDTEAFF
>TRBV4-3
CASREDRTEAFF
>TRBV2
CASRAGLAGNEQFF
>TRBV20-1
CSVTGLAGSSRGEQYF
>TRBV2
CASRGTLSYNGQFF
>TRBV7-6
CASSSITEAFFGQF
>TRBV15
CATSTPGGMSYNLPLHF
>TRBV7-2
CASSASPVEFYGQTF
>TRBV19
CASTLPNGPRHF
>TRBV15
CASPESGAHQPQYF
>TRBV20-1
CSAPPSGSTDTQYF
>TRBV6-6
CASRRGETSWGGETQYF
>TRBV7-2
CASSFPGGTDTQYF
>TRBV7-9
CASSQGWGAGEQYF
>TRBV5-4
CASSLVGSGTGELFF
>TRBV7-9
CASSLARQRTPGSLHF
>TRBV14
CASSPGTSRNEQF
>TRBV20-1
CSAPIRGFSENEQFF
>TRBV5-1
CASSFSSGRNTEAFF
>TRBV7-8
CASSYGQVLYNSPLHF
>TRBV19
CASSGQGFNQPQHF
>TRBV7-6
CASSLGGDGYGYTF
>TRBV11-2
CASSLKLGRAVRAGANVLTF
>TRBV20-1
CSARKGAGHTF
>TRBV7-9
CASSLMGSQETQYF
>TRBV7-2
CASSNSGAFTDTQFF
>TRBV20-1
CSARAGHHGAFF
>TRBV10-1
CASSQDRERRNF
>TRBV7-6
CASYGGFGETQYF
>TRBV5-1
CASSLVTGVSTEAFF
>TRBV3-1
CASSQADEQFF
>TRBV5-6
CASSLVRGTEHEKLFF